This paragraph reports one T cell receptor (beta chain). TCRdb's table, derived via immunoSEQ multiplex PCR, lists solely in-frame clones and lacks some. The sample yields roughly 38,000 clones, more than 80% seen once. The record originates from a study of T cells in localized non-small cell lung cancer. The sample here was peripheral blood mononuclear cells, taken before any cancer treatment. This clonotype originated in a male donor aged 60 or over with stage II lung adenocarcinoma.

CDR3 in DNA: TGTGCCAGCTCAGAGACTAGCGGGCACACCGGGGAGCTGTTTTTT. Protein sequence: CASSETSGHTGELFF. This chain joins TRBV18 and TRBJ2-2; TRBD2 matches at 10 bases. Per the germline V gene, CDR1 is KGHSH and CDR2 is LQKENI. Unmatched junction bases numbered 3, after V lost 5 bases and J lost 3 bases. CDR3 length equals 15 residues.